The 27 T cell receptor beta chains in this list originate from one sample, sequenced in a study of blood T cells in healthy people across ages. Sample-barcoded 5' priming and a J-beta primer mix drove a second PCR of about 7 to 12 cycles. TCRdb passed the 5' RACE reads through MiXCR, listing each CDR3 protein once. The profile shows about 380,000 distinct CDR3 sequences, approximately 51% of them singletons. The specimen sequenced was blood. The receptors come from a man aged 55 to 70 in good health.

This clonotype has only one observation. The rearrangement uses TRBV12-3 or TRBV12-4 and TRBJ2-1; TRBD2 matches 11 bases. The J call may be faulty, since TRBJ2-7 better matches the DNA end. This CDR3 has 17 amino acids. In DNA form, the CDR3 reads TGTGCCAGCAGCGCTCTAGCGGGGGGTAGCTCCTACAATGAGCAGTACTTC. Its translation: CASSALAGGSSYNEQYF.

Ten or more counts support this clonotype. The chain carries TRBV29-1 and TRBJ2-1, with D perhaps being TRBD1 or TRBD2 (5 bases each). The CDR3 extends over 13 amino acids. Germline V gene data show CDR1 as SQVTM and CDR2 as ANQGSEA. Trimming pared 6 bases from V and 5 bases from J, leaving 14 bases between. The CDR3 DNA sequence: TGCAGCGTGGGGGACGCCGGAAACAATGAGCAGTTCTTC. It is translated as CSVGDAGNNEQFF.

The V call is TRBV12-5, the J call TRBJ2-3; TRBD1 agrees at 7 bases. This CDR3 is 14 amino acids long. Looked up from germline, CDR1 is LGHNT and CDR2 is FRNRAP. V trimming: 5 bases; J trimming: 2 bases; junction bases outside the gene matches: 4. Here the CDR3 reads CASGPGTATDTQYF. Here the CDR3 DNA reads TGTGCTAGTGGTCCCGGGACAGCCACAGATACGCAGTATTTT.

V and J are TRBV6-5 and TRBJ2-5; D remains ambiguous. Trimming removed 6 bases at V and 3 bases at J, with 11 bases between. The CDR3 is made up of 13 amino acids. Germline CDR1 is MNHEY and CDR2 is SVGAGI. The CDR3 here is CASSLQREETQYF. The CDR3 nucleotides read TGTGCCAGCAGCCTGCAGAGAGAAGAGACCCAGTACTTC.

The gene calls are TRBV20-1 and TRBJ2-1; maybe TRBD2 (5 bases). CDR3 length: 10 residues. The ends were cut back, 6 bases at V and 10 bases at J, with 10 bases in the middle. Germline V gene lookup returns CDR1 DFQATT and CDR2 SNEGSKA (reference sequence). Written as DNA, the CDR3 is TGCAGTGCGAAAGCGGACGAGCAGTTCTTC. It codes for CSAKADEQFF.

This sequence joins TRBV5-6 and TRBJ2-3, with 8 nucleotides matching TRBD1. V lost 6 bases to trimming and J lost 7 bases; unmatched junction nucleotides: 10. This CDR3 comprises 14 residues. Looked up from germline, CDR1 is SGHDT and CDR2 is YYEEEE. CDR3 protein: CASTGQDAQYTQYF. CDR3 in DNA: TGTGCCAGCACGGGACAGGACGCACAATATACGCAGTATTTT.

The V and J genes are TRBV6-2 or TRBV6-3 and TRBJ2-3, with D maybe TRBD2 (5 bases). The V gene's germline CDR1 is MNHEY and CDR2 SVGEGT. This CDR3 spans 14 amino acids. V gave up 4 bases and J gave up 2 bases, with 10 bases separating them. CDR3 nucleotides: TGTGCCAGCAGTTCCCAGCGGCCCACAGATACGCAGTATTTT. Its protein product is CASSSQRPTDTQYF.

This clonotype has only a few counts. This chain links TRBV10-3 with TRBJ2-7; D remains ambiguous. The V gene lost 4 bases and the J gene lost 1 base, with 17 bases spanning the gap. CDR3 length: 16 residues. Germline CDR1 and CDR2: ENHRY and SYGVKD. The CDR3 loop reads CAISAQRGVGSYEQYF. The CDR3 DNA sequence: TGTGCCATCAGTGCCCAGAGAGGAGTTGGTTCCTACGAGCAGTACTTC.

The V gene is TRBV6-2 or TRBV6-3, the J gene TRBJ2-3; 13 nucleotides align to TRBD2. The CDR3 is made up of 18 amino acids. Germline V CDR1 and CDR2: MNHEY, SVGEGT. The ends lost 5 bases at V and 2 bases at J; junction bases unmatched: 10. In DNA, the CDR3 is TGTGCCAGCAGTGACCCGGGACTAGCGGGACTATCCACAGATACGCAGTATTTT. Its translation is CASSDPGLAGLSTDTQYF.

DNA of the CDR3: TGTGCCAGCAGTCCCTCGACAGGGAACCCTGTCGGGACCCAGTTCTTC. This sequence encodes CASSPSTGNPVGTQFF. V usage is TRBV25-1 and J usage is TRBJ2-1; the match to TRBD1 covers 7 bases. Trimming removed 5 bases from V and 13 bases from J; junction bases left unmatched: 20. This CDR3 is built from 16 residues. The germline V gene encodes CDR1 MGHDK and CDR2 SYGVNS.

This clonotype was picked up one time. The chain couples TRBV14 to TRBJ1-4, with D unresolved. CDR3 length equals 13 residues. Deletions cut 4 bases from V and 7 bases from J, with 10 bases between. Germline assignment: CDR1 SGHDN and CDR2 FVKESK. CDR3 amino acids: CASSPPFSEKLFF. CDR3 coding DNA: TGTGCCAGCAGCCCCCCCTTTAGTGAAAAACTGTTTTTT.

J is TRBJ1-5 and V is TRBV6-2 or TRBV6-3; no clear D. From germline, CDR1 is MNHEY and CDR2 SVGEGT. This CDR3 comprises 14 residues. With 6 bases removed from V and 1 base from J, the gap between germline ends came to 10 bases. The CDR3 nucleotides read TGTGCCAGCAGGGACTCTTACAGCAATCAGCCCCAGCATTTT. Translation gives CASRDSYSNQPQHF.

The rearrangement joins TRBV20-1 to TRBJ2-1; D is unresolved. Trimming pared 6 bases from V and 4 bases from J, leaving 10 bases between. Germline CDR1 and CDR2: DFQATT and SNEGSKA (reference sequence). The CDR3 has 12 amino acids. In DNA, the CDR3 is TGCAGTGCCACGGTCGGGTACAATGAGCAGTTCTTC. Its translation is CSATVGYNEQFF.

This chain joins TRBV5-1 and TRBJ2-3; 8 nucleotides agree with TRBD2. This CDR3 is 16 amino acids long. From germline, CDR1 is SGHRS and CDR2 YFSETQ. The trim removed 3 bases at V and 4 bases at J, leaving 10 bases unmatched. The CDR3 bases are TGCGCCAGCAGCTCCGGCGAAGCGGGAGCGGCAGATACGCAGTATTTT. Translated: CASSSGEAGAADTQYF.

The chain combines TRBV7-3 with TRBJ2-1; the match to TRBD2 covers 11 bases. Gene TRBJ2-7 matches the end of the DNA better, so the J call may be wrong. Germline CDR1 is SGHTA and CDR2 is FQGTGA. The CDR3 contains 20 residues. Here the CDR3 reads CASSPDLLAGGRSSYNEQYF. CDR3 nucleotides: TGTGCCAGCAGCCCCGATTTGCTAGCGGGAGGTCGCAGCTCCTACAATGAGCAGTACTTC.

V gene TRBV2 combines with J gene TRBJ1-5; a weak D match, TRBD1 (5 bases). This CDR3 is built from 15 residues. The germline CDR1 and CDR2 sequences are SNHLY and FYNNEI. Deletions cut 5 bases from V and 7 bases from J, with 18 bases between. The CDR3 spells CASSPPGPRGQPQHF. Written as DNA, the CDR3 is TGTGCCAGCAGTCCCCCGGGACCTCGGGGACAGCCCCAGCATTTT.

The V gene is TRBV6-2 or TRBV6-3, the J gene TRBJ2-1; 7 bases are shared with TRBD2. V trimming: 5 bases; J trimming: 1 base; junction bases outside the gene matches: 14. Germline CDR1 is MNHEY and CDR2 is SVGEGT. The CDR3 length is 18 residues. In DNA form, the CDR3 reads TGTGCCAGCAGTCATTTCCAGCCGGCTAGCGGATCCTACAATGAGCAGTTCTTC. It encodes CASSHFQPASGSYNEQFF.

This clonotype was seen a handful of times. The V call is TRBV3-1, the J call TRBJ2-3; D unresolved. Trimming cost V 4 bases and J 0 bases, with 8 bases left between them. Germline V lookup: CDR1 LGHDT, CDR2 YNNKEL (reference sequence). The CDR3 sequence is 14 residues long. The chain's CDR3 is CASSPFPSTDTQYF. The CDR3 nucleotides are TGTGCCAGCAGCCCCTTCCCTAGCACAGATACGCAGTATTTT.

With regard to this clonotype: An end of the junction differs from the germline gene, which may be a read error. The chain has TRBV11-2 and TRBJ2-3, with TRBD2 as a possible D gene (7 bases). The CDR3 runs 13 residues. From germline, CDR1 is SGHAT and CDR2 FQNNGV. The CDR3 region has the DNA TGTGGCAGCAGCGACCGGGGGGCCGGTACGCAGTATTTT. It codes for CGSSDRGAGTQYF.

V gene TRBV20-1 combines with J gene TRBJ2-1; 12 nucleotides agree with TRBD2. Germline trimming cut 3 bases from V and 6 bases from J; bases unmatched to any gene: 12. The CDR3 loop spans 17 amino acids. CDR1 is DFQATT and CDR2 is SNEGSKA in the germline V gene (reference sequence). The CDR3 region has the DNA TGCAGTGCTAGGAATCCGGTCGGGACTAGCGGGTTCAATGAGCAGTTCTTC. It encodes CSARNPVGTSGFNEQFF.

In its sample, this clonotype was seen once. The CDR3 loop is CASSYSSGQYF. In DNA form, the CDR3 reads TGTGCCAGCAGTTACTCGAGCGGGCAGTACTTC. The chain has TRBV6-2 or TRBV6-3 and TRBJ2-7, with D possibly matching TRBD2 (5 bases). This CDR3 spans 11 amino acids. With 0 bases removed from V and 9 bases from J, the gap between germline ends came to 6 bases. CDR1 is MNHEY and CDR2 is SVGEGT in the germline V gene.

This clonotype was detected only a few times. CDR3 sequence reads: CASSPGLAGGVETQYF. Here the CDR3 DNA reads TGCGCCAGCAGCCCCGGACTAGCGGGGGGGGTAGAGACCCAGTACTTC. The chain carries TRBV5-1 and TRBJ2-5, with TRBD2 identical over 15 bases. Per germline, CDR1 SGHRS and CDR2 YFSETQ. This CDR3 contains 16 residues. J was trimmed by 4 bases and V by 4 bases; bases with no gene match: 5. The entire variable domain, with the rest obtained from reference TRBV5-1 and TRBJ2-5, is as follows: KAGVTQTPRYLIKTRGQQVTLSCSPISGHRSVSWYQQTPGQGLQFLFEYFSETQRNKGNFPGRFSGRQFSNSRSEMNVSTLELGDSALYLCASSPGLAGGVETQYFGPGTRLLVL.

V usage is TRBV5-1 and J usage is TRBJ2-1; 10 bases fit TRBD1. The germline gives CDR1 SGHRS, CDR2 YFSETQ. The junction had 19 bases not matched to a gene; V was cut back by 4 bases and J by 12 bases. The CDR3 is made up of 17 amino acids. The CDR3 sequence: CASSKLRDRGATDTQFF. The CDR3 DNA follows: TGCGCCAGCAGCAAACTAAGGGACAGGGGCGCCACAGATACGCAGTTCTTC.

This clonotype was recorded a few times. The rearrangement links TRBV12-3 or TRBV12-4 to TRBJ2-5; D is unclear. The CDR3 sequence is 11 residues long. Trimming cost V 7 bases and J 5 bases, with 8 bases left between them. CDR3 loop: CASKDRETQYF. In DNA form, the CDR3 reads TGTGCCAGCAAAGATCGGGAGACCCAGTACTTC.

The CDR3 DNA reads TGTGCCAGCAGTTACCTCCCTGGGACCCAGTACTTC. Translated, it gives CASSYLPGTQYF. The chain combines TRBV6-2 or TRBV6-3 with TRBJ2-5, with unresolved D. The CDR3 runs 12 residues. Germline CDR1 reads MNHEY; CDR2 reads SVGEGT. Between the trimmed V and J ends, which lost 2 bases and 7 bases, there was a span of 8 bases.

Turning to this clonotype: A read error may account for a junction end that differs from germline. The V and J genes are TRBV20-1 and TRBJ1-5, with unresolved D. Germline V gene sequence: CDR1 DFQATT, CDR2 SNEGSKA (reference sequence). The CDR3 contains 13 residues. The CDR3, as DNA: TGCAGTGCTAGTAGGCAGCCCAATCAACCCCAGCATTTT. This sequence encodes CSASRQPNQPQHF.

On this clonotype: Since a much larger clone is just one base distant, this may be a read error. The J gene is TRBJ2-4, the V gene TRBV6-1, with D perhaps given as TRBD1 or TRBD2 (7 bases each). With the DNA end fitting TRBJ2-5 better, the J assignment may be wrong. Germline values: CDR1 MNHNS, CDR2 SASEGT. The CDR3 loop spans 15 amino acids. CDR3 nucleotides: TGTGCCGGCAGTACCCGACAGGGCGGGGGAGAGACCCAGTACTTC. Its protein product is CAGSTRQGGGETQYF.